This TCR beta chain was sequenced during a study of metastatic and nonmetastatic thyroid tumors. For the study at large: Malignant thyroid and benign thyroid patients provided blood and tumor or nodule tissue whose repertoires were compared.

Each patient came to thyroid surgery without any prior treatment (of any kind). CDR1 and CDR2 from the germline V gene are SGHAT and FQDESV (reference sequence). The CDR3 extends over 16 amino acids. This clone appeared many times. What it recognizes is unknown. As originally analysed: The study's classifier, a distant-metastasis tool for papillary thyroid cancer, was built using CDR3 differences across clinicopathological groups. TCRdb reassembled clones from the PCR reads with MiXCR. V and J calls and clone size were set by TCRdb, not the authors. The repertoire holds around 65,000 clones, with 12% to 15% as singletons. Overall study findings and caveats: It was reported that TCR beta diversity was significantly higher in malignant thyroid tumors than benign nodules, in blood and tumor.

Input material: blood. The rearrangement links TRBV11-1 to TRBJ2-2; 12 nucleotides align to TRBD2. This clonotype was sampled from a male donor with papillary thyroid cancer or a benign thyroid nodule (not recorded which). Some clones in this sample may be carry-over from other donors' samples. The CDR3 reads CAGGLAGGSNTGELFF. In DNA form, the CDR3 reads TGTGCAGGAGGGCTAGCGGGAGGGTCGAACACCGGGGAGCTGTTTTTT. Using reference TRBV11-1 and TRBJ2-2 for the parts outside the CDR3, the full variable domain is EAEVAQSPRYKITEKSQAVAFWCDPISGHATLYWYRQILGQGPELLVQFQDESVVDDSQLPKDRFSAERLKGVDSTLKIQPAELGDSAMYLCAGGLAGGSNTGELFFGEGSRLTVL.